The 32 T cell receptor beta chains below come from one sample, sequenced in a study of CD8 T cells in ankylosing spondylitis. Using its own MiXCR run on the 5' RACE reads, TCRdb lists one record per CDR3 protein. This sample has 150,000 to 200,000 distinct CDR3 sequences, with roughly 12% found just once. The sequenced sample consisted of blood, either unsorted or a sorted T cell fraction (not recorded which). These receptor sequences come from a male donor with ankylosing spondylitis or in good health (not recorded which).

This clonotype has at least ten counts. The chain couples TRBV29-1 to TRBJ2-1; TRBD2 agrees at 10 bases. This CDR3 spans 13 amino acids. Germline V lookup: CDR1 SQVTM, CDR2 ANQGSEA. CDR3 loop: CTMVASGRDEQFF. The CDR3 DNA reads as TGCACCATGGTAGCTAGCGGGAGAGATGAGCAGTTCTTC.

This sequence joins TRBV15 and TRBJ2-6; D not resolved. Germline values: CDR1 LNHNV, CDR2 YYDKDF (reference sequence). This CDR3 spans 15 amino acids. V shed 0 bases and J shed 3 bases, with 6 bases lying between them. In DNA form, the CDR3 reads TGTGCCACCAGCAGAGAGTCGAGTGGGGCCAACGTCCTGACTTTC. This codes for CATSRESSGANVLTF. The complete variable domain, with remaining parts taken from reference TRBV15 and TRBJ2-6, reads DAMVIQNPRYQVTQFGKPVTLSCSQTLNHNVMYWYQQKSSQAPKLLFHYYDKDFNNEADTPDNFQSRRPNTSFCFLDIRSPGLGDTAMYLCATSRESSGANVLTFGAGSRLTVL.

This clonotype occurred many times. This chain links TRBV12-3 or TRBV12-4 with TRBJ2-7; 7 bases match TRBD1. The CDR3 totals 14 residues. Trimming at V came to 2 bases and at J to 5 bases, leaving 6 bases not matched to a gene. The CDR3 region has the DNA TGTGCCAGCAGTTTAAATTACAGGGGAAACGAGCAGTACTTC. Encoded protein: CASSLNYRGNEQYF.

This clonotype was counted at least ten times. This chain joins TRBV10-3 and TRBJ2-7; 12 bases fit TRBD2. The CDR3 covers 15 residues. The germline V gene has CDR1 ENHRY and CDR2 SYGVKD. V gave up 4 bases and J gave up 7 bases; unmatched junction bases: 8. In DNA form, the CDR3 reads TGTGCCATCAGTGCTCCTAGCGGGGGGGGCAAAGAGCAGTACTTC. This translates into CAISAPSGGGKEQYF.

This clonotype was seen many times. The chain joins TRBV5-1 to TRBJ2-1; 9 positions agree with TRBD1. Losses at the gene ends were 0 bases for V and 5 bases for J; bases not matched to a gene: 15. There are 19 residues in the CDR3. Germline CDR1 reads SGHRS; CDR2 reads YFSETQ. CDR3 sequence: CASSLGDRVGLELNNEQFF. In DNA form, the CDR3 reads TGCGCCAGCAGCTTGGGGGACAGGGTTGGCCTTGAGCTCAACAATGAGCAGTTCTTC. Looking up the rest from reference TRBV5-1 and TRBJ2-1 gives the full variable domain: KAGVTQTPRYLIKTRGQQVTLSCSPISGHRSVSWYQQTPGQGLQFLFEYFSETQRNKGNFPGRFSGRQFSNSRSEMNVSTLELGDSALYLCASSLGDRVGLELNNEQFFGPGTRLTVL.

This clonotype was observed many times. The V and J genes are TRBV7-8 and TRBJ2-1; perhaps TRBD1 as D (6 bases). There are 15 residues in the CDR3. The germline V gene encodes CDR1 SGHVS and CDR2 FQNEAQ. V lost 6 bases to trimming and J lost 4 bases, with 16 bases between them. CDR3 amino acids: CASSPGTSYYNEQFF. The CDR3 bases are TGTGCCAGCAGTCCCGGGACAAGTTATTACAATGAGCAGTTCTTC.

This clonotype has a count of ten or more. The rearrangement joins TRBV20-1 to TRBJ2-3; TRBD1 matches 7 bases. Germline V lookup: CDR1 DFQATT, CDR2 SNEGSKA (reference sequence). The V and J ends lost 6 bases and 2 bases, in that order; junction bases with no gene match: 11. CDR3 length equals 15 residues. The CDR3, as DNA: TGCAGTGCCTCCAACCGGGACAGATCCACAGATACGCAGTATTTT. Protein product: CSASNRDRSTDTQYF.

Ten or more counts support this clonotype. The V gene is TRBV7-2, the J gene TRBJ1-3; D is unresolved. CDR1 is SGHTA and CDR2 is FQGNSA in the germline V gene. V dropped 2 bases and J dropped 4 bases, with 15 bases sitting between them. The CDR3 consists of 16 residues. The CDR3 nucleotides are TGTGCCAGCAGCTTATTCGCATGGGGTGAAGGAAACACCATATATTTT. Residues: CASSLFAWGEGNTIYF.

This clonotype was picked up many times. This chain links TRBV29-1 with TRBJ2-7; D uncertain. This CDR3 has 12 amino acids. Germline CDR1 and CDR2: SQVTM and ANQGSEA. The V end was cut by 5 bases, the J end by 0 bases, with 8 bases between. In DNA form, the CDR3 reads TGCAGCGTTAGACATGGCTCCTACGAGCAGTACTTC. Amino acid sequence: CSVRHGSYEQYF.

In its sample, this clonotype was seen many times. The chain has TRBV5-1 and TRBJ2-3; 11 bases agree with TRBD1. The CDR3 contains 17 residues. Germline assignment: CDR1 SGHRS and CDR2 YFSETQ. V lost 2 bases to trimming and J lost 4 bases; unmatched junction nucleotides: 9. CDR3 bases: TGCGCCAGCAGCTTACGCCCCAGGACAGGGGGCCCAGATACGCAGTATTTT. Translation gives CASSLRPRTGGPDTQYF.

This clonotype has ten or more counts. The chain links TRBV10-2 to TRBJ2-5, with 7 nucleotides matching TRBD1. The germline V gene encodes CDR1 WSHSY and CDR2 SAAADI. This CDR3 comprises 15 residues. V shed 8 bases and J 6 bases; nucleotides not matched to a gene: 15. In nucleotides, the CDR3 is TGCGCCAGCGGATACCCGGGACAGCCTGATAAGACCCAGTACTTC. Translated, it gives CASGYPGQPDKTQYF.

V gene TRBV30 combines with J gene TRBJ2-7, with D tentatively TRBD1 (6 bases). Germline CDR1 is GTSNPN and CDR2 is SVGIG (reference sequence). This CDR3 has 13 residues. Trimming pared 0 bases from V and 2 bases from J, leaving 8 bases between. Here the CDR3 DNA reads TGTGCCTGGAGTGTACAGGGTACCTACGAGCAGTACTTC. It translates to CAWSVQGTYEQYF.

The V gene is TRBV20-1, the J gene TRBJ2-3, with 9 bases lining up with TRBD1. The CDR3 covers 13 residues. Germline V gene lookup returns CDR1 DFQATT and CDR2 SNEGSKA (reference sequence). In nucleotides, the CDR3 is TGCAGCGGCCGACAGGGGGTCACAGATACGCAGTATTTT. Amino acid sequence: CSGRQGVTDTQYF.

This clonotype has a handful of counts. The CDR3: CASSRPQAGAVYEQYF. The CDR3 nucleotides are TGTGCCAGCAGCCGACCGCAAGCGGGAGCCGTTTACGAGCAGTACTTC. The genes are TRBV5-8 and TRBJ2-7; TRBD2 matches 8 bases. This CDR3 comprises 16 residues. Trimming removed 4 bases from V and 4 bases from J; junction bases left unmatched: 13. Germline V gene data show CDR1 as SGHTS and CDR2 as YDEGEE.

Many counts were recorded for this clonotype. The V and J genes are TRBV20-1 and TRBJ2-1, with TRBD2 matching 11 bases. The CDR3 extends over 13 amino acids. CDR1 is DFQATT and CDR2 is SNEGSKA in the germline V gene (reference sequence). CDR3 sequence: CSHRTSGRNEQFF. DNA for the CDR3: TGCAGCCACAGGACTAGCGGGCGGAATGAGCAGTTCTTC.

This clonotype was counted many times. This CDR3 is CSVLRDRNTEAFF. DNA of the CDR3: TGCAGCGTTCTCCGGGACAGGAACACTGAAGCTTTCTTT. The V gene is TRBV29-1, the J gene TRBJ1-1, with 7 bases fitting TRBD1. Germline V gives CDR1 SQVTM, CDR2 ANQGSEA. Trimming removed 5 bases from V and 1 base from J; junction bases left unmatched: 4. This CDR3 is 13 amino acids long.

This clonotype occurred many times. The V call is TRBV20-1, the J call TRBJ1-5; a possible D gene is TRBD1 (5 bases). This CDR3 comprises 16 residues. Germline V gives CDR1 DFQATT, CDR2 SNEGSKA (reference sequence). With 0 bases removed from V and 4 bases from J, the gap between germline ends came to 16 bases. This CDR3 is CSARDWTGLRNQPQHF. The CDR3 nucleotides are TGCAGTGCTAGAGATTGGACGGGACTCCGAAATCAGCCCCAGCATTTT.

This clonotype was observed many times. Written as DNA, the CDR3 is TGTGCCAGCAGTGCCCGGGACAGGACCTTCCAAGAGACCCAGTACTTC. Translation gives CASSARDRTFQETQYF. The chain combines TRBV25-1 with TRBJ2-5; 8 bases agree with TRBD1. The CDR3 runs 16 residues. V lost 4 bases and J lost 1; bases outside the gene matches: 8. Germline lookup yields CDR1 MGHDK and CDR2 SYGVNS.

This clonotype was seen ten or more times. J is TRBJ2-3 and V is TRBV20-1; D uncertain. The germline V gene encodes CDR1 DFQATT and CDR2 SNEGSKA (reference sequence). This CDR3 has 10 residues. The V gene lost 8 bases and the J gene lost 5 bases, with 8 bases spanning the gap. The CDR3 here is CSSERDTQYF. The CDR3 coding sequence is TGCAGTTCCGAACGAGATACGCAGTATTTT.

The table lists this clonotype with many counts. The genes are TRBV5-1 and TRBJ2-1, with TRBD2 matching 7 bases. In germline, CDR1 is SGHRS, CDR2 YFSETQ. The length of the CDR3 is 16 residues. V dropped 5 bases and J dropped 1; count of bases not matched to a gene: 9. The DNA of the CDR3 is TGCGCCAGCAGGCTCCTAGGGGAGGGGTCCTACAATGAGCAGTTCTTC. This encodes CASRLLGEGSYNEQFF.

This chain connects TRBV20-1 to TRBJ2-5, with 10 bases matching TRBD1. J gave up 1 base and V 3 bases, and 2 bases lay outside the gene matches. Germline lookup yields CDR1 DFQATT and CDR2 SNEGSKA (reference sequence). The CDR3 totals 14 residues. In nucleotides, the CDR3 is TGCAGTGCTAGCCGGACAGGGGGCCAAGAGACCCAGTACTTC. Protein sequence: CSASRTGGQETQYF.

This clonotype was seen many times. The chain uses TRBV20-1 and TRBJ1-2, with D unresolved. The CDR3 covers 14 residues. With 0 bases removed from V and 4 bases from J, the gap between germline ends came to 12 bases. Germline lookup yields CDR1 DFQATT and CDR2 SNEGSKA (reference sequence). The CDR3 sequence: CSARDVSGAYGYTF. The CDR3 DNA is TGCAGTGCTAGAGATGTGTCAGGAGCCTATGGCTACACCTTC.

The table lists this clonotype with many counts. The chain combines TRBV10-3 with TRBJ2-7; weak D call: TRBD1 (5 bases). Germline V gene lookup returns CDR1 ENHRY and CDR2 SYGVKD. The CDR3 has 15 amino acids. V was shortened by 0 bases and J by 6 bases, with 15 bases between the two germline ends. The CDR3 DNA follows: TGTGCCATCAGTGAGTCGAGGCAGGGAAGGGGCGAGCAGTACTTC. Translation: CAISESRQGRGEQYF.

This clonotype was detected many times. The V gene is TRBV6-2 or TRBV6-3, the J gene TRBJ2-1, with 9 bases matching TRBD1. J lost 3 bases, V lost 9 bases, and 3 bases had no gene match. Germline assignment: CDR1 MNHEY and CDR2 SVGEGT. CDR3 length equals 13 residues. CDR3 DNA sequence: TGTGCCAGTATGACAGGGGGCTACAATGAGCAGTTCTTC. This translates into CASMTGGYNEQFF.

This clonotype occurred many times. The J gene is TRBJ1-2, the V gene TRBV5-1; D might be TRBD1 (6 bases). The V end was cut by 1 base, the J end by 4 bases, with 17 bases between. Germline-derived CDR1 and CDR2 are SGHRS and YFSETQ. The CDR3 contains 16 residues. CDR3 protein: CASSLWGRGGGYGYTF. Here the CDR3 DNA reads TGCGCCAGCAGCTTGTGGGGGCGAGGAGGCGGCTATGGCTACACCTTC. The full variable domain, rest sourced from reference TRBV5-1 and TRBJ1-2, is KAGVTQTPRYLIKTRGQQVTLSCSPISGHRSVSWYQQTPGQGLQFLFEYFSETQRNKGNFPGRFSGRQFSNSRSEMNVSTLELGDSALYLCASSLWGRGGGYGYTFGSGTRLTVV.

This clonotype appeared a few times. This chain links TRBV12-5 with TRBJ2-3; D might be TRBD2 (6 bases). CDR3 length equals 14 residues. Between the trimmed V and J ends, which lost 5 bases and 2 bases, there was a span of 11 bases. The V gene's germline CDR1 is LGHNT and CDR2 FRNRAP. This CDR3 reads CASGTGGDTDTQYF. DNA for the CDR3: TGTGCTAGTGGTACCGGAGGGGACACAGATACGCAGTATTTT.

This clonotype has a count of ten or more. This chain connects TRBV3-1 to TRBJ2-7; 10 bases map to TRBD1. CDR3 length: 16 amino acids. V lost 3 bases to trimming and J lost 1 base; unmatched junction nucleotides: 6. CDR1 and CDR2 from the germline V gene are LGHDT and YNNKEL (reference sequence). CDR3 sequence: CASSQGTGAYSYEQYF. The CDR3 DNA reads TGTGCCAGCAGCCAGGGGACAGGGGCATATTCCTACGAGCAGTACTTC.

In its sample, this clonotype was seen many times. V gene TRBV18 combines with J gene TRBJ1-6; 7 nucleotides match TRBD1. V lost 3 bases and J lost 4; bases outside the gene matches: 3. The V gene's germline CDR1 is KGHSH and CDR2 LQKENI. The CDR3 is 15 residues long. The CDR3 DNA follows: TGTGCCAGCTCACCCGGGACAGATTATAATTCACCCCTCCACTTT. Its translation is CASSPGTDYNSPLHF.

This clonotype showed up many times. J is TRBJ1-2 and V is TRBV27, with no clear D. This CDR3 contains 14 residues. Germline V gene data show CDR1 as MNHEY and CDR2 as SMNVEV (reference sequence). Trimming took 3 bases from V and 5 from J, leaving 13 bases between them. The CDR3 region is CASSLSDGRYGYTF. CDR3 nucleotide sequence: TGTGCCAGCAGTTTGTCGGACGGACGATATGGCTACACCTTC.

This clonotype was recorded many times. The chain joins TRBV9 to TRBJ1-5; TRBD1 might be the D (6 bases). CDR1 is SGDLS, CDR2 YYNGEE, per germline. V dropped 0 bases and J dropped 7 bases, with 11 bases sitting between them. The CDR3 runs to 14 residues. CDR3 protein: CASSVAGEDQPQHF. The CDR3 DNA sequence: TGTGCCAGCAGCGTAGCAGGGGAGGACCAGCCCCAGCATTTT.

This clonotype has only a few counts. The CDR3: CASSWDTRGGTGELFF. The CDR3, as DNA: TGTGCCAGCAGCTGGGACACCCGCGGGGGCACCGGGGAGCTGTTTTTT. This rearrangement joins TRBV11-2 to TRBJ2-2; perhaps TRBD2 as D (7 bases). CDR1 is SGHAT, CDR2 FQNNGV, per germline. V lost 4 bases to trimming and J lost 4 bases, with 16 bases between them. CDR3 length: 16 amino acids.

As for this clonotype: A much larger clone sits a single nucleotide away, making a read error possible. The gene calls are TRBV4-2 and TRBJ1-1; D is undetermined. This CDR3 contains 13 residues. Trimming stripped 4 bases from V and 7 bases from J, with 13 bases between. Germline CDR1 is LGHNA and CDR2 is YNFKEQ. The CDR3 region is CASSPVQGSEAFF. The CDR3 nucleotides are TGTGCCAGCAGCCCGGTCCAAGGCAGTGAAGCTTTCTTT.